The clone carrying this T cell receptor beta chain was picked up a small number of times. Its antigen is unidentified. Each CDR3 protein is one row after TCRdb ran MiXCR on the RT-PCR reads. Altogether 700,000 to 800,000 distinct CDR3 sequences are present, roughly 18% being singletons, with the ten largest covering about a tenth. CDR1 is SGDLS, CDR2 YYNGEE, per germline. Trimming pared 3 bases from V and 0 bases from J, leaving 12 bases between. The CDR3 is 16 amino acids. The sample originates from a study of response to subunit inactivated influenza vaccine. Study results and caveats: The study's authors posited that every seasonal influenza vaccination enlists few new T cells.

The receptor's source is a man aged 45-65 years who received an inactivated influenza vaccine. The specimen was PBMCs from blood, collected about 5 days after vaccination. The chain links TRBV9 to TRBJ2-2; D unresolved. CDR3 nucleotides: TGTGCCAGCAGCGGAAGGGTTGCCGCGAACACCGGGGAGCTGTTTTTT. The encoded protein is CASSGRVAANTGELFF.